This T cell receptor (beta chain) was obtained from a study of cytomegalovirus exposure and HLA in healthy donors. Amplification used 60 Vbeta primers and 13 Jbeta primers. The table came from immunoSEQ multiplex PCR; TCRdb's copy has only in-frame clones and leaves some out. Here the sample spans over 150,000 clones, 80% being singletons. In the case of this clone: What it binds is unknown.

General study points: In an earlier analysis, productive rearrangement rates for most beta V segments clustered near 90% or 30%.

V lost 5 bases to trimming and J lost 6 bases, with 14 bases between them. The CDR3 runs to 14 residues. The V gene is TRBV6-7, the J gene TRBJ1-5; D is ambiguous. TRBV6-7 is classed as an ORF, of uncertain function. This clonotype was obtained from a man aged 25-45 years in good health and CMV-seronegative. Input material: PBMCs. CDR3 DNA sequence: TGTGCCAGCAGTCCCGGTCGGGTTGGTCAGCCCCAGCATTTT. This codes for CASSPGRVGQPQHF.